This TCR beta chain derives from a study of technical replicates of blood from a few donors. The germline V and J ends were trimmed by 1 base and 2 bases, with 14 bases remaining between them. The CDR3 length is 16 residues. The germline gives CDR1 LGHNA, CDR2 YSLEER. Sequencing used immunoSEQ multiplex PCR; TCRdb keeps in-frame clones, though not all of them. The sample records around 100,000 clones, 95% to 96% being singletons. The V gene is TRBV4-3, the J gene TRBJ1-1; no firm D call. The sequence derives from a human donor in good health. What was sequenced was T cells isolated from PBMCs. CDR3 sequence (DNA): TGCGCCAGCAGCCAAGGTTTCGGGATCGCTAACACTGAAGCTTTCTTT. It codes for CASSQGFGIANTEAFF.